These 19 T cell receptor beta chains were all obtained from the same sample, sequenced in a study of blood T cell repertoires in COVID-19 (dated by TCRdb to between 2020 and 2021). The library came from the immunoSEQ multiplex PCR assay. TCRdb carries this immuneACCESS record with in-frame sequences only. Its versions omit some clonotypes, under half of them owing to an unresolved V gene in the studies checked, with the rest unexplained. The sample table holds 80,000 to 100,000 clones, of which about 79% were seen once. The ten largest clones represent more than 15% of the sample. The sequenced material came from peripheral blood. The receptors stem from a human donor in a cohort sampled during active COVID-19.

The J gene is TRBJ2-1, the V gene TRBV7-9, with D maybe TRBD1 (5 bases). The V end lost 3 bases, the J end lost 6 bases, and 9 bases lay between the germline ends. In germline, CDR1 is SEHNR, CDR2 FQNEAQ (reference sequence). This CDR3 is 13 amino acids long. CDR3 residues: CASSFGQGNEQFF. The CDR3 nucleotides read TGTGCCAGCAGCTTCGGTCAGGGCAATGAGCAGTTCTTC.

The chain is built from TRBV7-8 and TRBJ2-3; 9 bases align to TRBD1. Per germline, CDR1 SGHVS and CDR2 FQNEAQ. This CDR3 is 17 amino acids long. The trim removed 4 bases at V and 1 base at J, leaving 9 bases unmatched. CDR3 DNA: TGTGCCAGCAGCTCCGTCCCGGGACAGGGAGGCACAGATACGCAGTATTTT. Protein sequence: CASSSVPGQGGTDTQYF.

V gene TRBV9 combines with J gene TRBJ2-3; 9 bases map to TRBD2. CDR1 SGDLS and CDR2 YYNGEE come from the germline V gene. The CDR3 has 16 amino acids. After removal of 3 bases from V and 0 bases from J, the junction contained 5 bases not matched to a gene. The CDR3 is CASSDLAGDSTDTQYF. The CDR3 DNA sequence: TGTGCCAGCAGCGATTTAGCGGGGGACAGCACAGATACGCAGTATTTT.

The chain is built from TRBV5-1 and TRBJ2-3; TRBD1 matches at 11 bases. Germline lookup yields CDR1 SGHRS and CDR2 YFSETQ. The V segment lost 2 bases and the J segment 3 bases; nucleotides outside the gene matches: 5. The CDR3 is made up of 16 amino acids. The CDR3 spells CASSLGTGGATDTQYF. CDR3 coding DNA: TGCGCCAGCAGCTTAGGGACAGGGGGGGCAACAGATACGCAGTATTTT.

The chain carries TRBV27 and TRBJ1-1; 10 bases align to TRBD1. The germline CDR1 and CDR2 sequences are MNHEY and SMNVEV (reference sequence). V dropped 5 bases and J dropped 2; count of bases not matched to a gene: 5. The CDR3 has 15 residues. CDR3 coding DNA: TGTGCCAGCAGTATATGGACAGGGGGTAACACTGAAGCTTTCTTT. Translating gives CASSIWTGGNTEAFF.

CDR3 amino acids: CASSLTGQGYEQYV. DNA for the CDR3: TGTGCCAGCAGCTTAACGGGACAGGGGTACGAGCAGTACGTC. The chain uses TRBV6-2 or TRBV6-3 and TRBJ2-7; 10 bases match TRBD1. Germline lookup yields CDR1 MNHEY and CDR2 SVGEGT. J was trimmed by 4 bases and V by 6 bases; bases with no gene match: 6. The length of the CDR3 is 14 residues.

The chain joins TRBV27 to TRBJ1-6, with D unresolved. CDR3 size: 15 residues. Looked up from germline, CDR1 is MNHEY and CDR2 is SMNVEV (reference sequence). V lost 6 bases, J lost 0 bases, and 9 bases lay in between. This chain's CDR3 is CASSLPSSYNSPLHF. CDR3 nucleotide sequence: TGTGCCAGCAGCCTCCCGAGCTCCTATAATTCACCCCTCCACTTT.

This chain links TRBV5-1 with TRBJ1-2; TRBD1 might be the D (5 bases). The germline V gene encodes CDR1 SGHRS and CDR2 YFSETQ. CDR3 length equals 15 residues. Trimming took 0 bases from V and 4 from J, leaving 13 bases between them. The CDR3 nucleotides read TGCGCCAGCAGCTTGGGCGGCGGGGGACCCTATGGCTACACCTTC. The encoded protein is CASSLGGGGPYGYTF.

This chain links TRBV9 with TRBJ1-2; TRBD1 agrees at 8 bases. The length of the CDR3 is 15 residues. The germline V gene has CDR1 SGDLS and CDR2 YYNGEE. Trimming at V came to 6 bases and at J to 7 bases, leaving 14 bases not matched to a gene. CDR3 amino acids: CASTNWDRPLSGYTF. In DNA, the CDR3 is TGTGCCAGCACAAATTGGGACAGGCCCCTTAGTGGCTACACCTTC.

The rearrangement joins TRBV7-9 to TRBJ2-5; 10 bases agree with TRBD1. CDR3 length: 16 amino acids. Germline V gene lookup returns CDR1 SEHNR and CDR2 FQNEAQ (reference sequence). The V and J ends lost 1 base and 6 bases, in that order; junction bases with no gene match: 8. CDR3 coding DNA: TGTGCCAGCAGCTTAGGTTGGGACAGGGGAGGACAGACCCAGTACTTC. Encoded protein: CASSLGWDRGGQTQYF.

This chain joins TRBV11-2 and TRBJ1-4, with D tentatively TRBD1 (5 bases). Germline V gene data show CDR1 as SGHAT and CDR2 as FQNNGV. There are 14 residues in the CDR3. The germline V and J ends were trimmed by 0 bases and 13 bases, with 15 bases remaining between them. This CDR3 is CASSLDLGPRSLFF. DNA for the CDR3: TGTGCCAGCAGCTTAGATTTGGGGCCCCGGTCACTGTTTTTT.

The V call is TRBV18, the J call TRBJ1-4, with D perhaps matching TRBD1 (5 bases). Germline-derived CDR1 and CDR2 are KGHSH and LQKENI. V lost 3 bases and J lost 7, with 15 bases in between. This CDR3 spans 15 amino acids. The chain's CDR3 is CASSPSGTQFEKLFF. CDR3 in DNA: TGTGCCAGCTCACCTTCCGGGACTCAGTTTGAAAAACTGTTTTTT.

The chain employs TRBV12-5 and TRBJ1-1, with TRBD1 matching over 7 bases. V lost 0 bases and J lost 0; bases outside the gene matches: 16. Germline-derived CDR1 and CDR2 are LGHNT and FRNRAP. This CDR3 is 20 amino acids long. The CDR3 sequence: CASGLVFLETGSGLNTEAFF. CDR3 DNA: TGTGCTAGTGGTTTGGTATTTCTCGAGACAGGGTCCGGTCTGAACACTGAAGCTTTCTTT.

This clone was observed a handful of times. The V gene is TRBV4-3, the J gene TRBJ2-7; 15 bases agree with TRBD2. With V trimmed by 0 bases and J by 1 base, 10 bases remained unmatched. Looked up from germline, CDR1 is LGHNA and CDR2 is YSLEER. This CDR3 region has 20 residues. The CDR3 nucleotides are TGCGCCAGCAGCCAAGATCCTGGGACTAGCGGGAGGACCCTTTCCTACGAGCAGTACGTC. This codes for CASSQDPGTSGRTLSYEQYV.

V is TRBV20-1 and J is TRBJ2-3; 7 bases agree with TRBD2. This CDR3 region has 16 residues. V gave up 3 bases and J gave up 2 bases; unmatched junction bases: 11. The V gene's germline CDR1 is DFQATT and CDR2 SNEGSKA (reference sequence). The DNA of the CDR3 is TGCAGTGCTAGTTCCGCGGCGCGGGGGTACACAGATACGCAGTATTTT. It yields the protein CSASSAARGYTDTQYF.

In this sample, this clone turned up once. The gene calls are TRBV9 and TRBJ1-5, with 9 bases matching TRBD1. Germline V gives CDR1 SGDLS, CDR2 YYNGEE. J gave up 1 base and V 3 bases, and 2 bases lay outside the gene matches. CDR3 size: 15 residues. The chain's CDR3 is CASSAQGASNQPQHF. As DNA, the CDR3 is TGTGCCAGCAGCGCACAGGGGGCAAGCAATCAGCCCCAGCATTTT.

V is TRBV6-5 and J is TRBJ2-7, with 9 positions matching TRBD1. Germline values: CDR1 MNHEY, CDR2 SVGAGI. V lost 5 bases, J lost 4 bases, and 9 bases stayed unmatched. The CDR3 is 15 residues long. As DNA, the CDR3 is TGTGCCAGCAGTCCTGGACAGGGGAGGATTTACGAGCAGTACGTC. Translated, it gives CASSPGQGRIYEQYV.

This clone turned up a few times. The sample contains more than one DNA sequence encoding this CDR3. J is TRBJ2-1 and V is TRBV28; D uncertain. CDR1 MDHEN and CDR2 SYDVKM come from the germline V gene. V was pared by 2 bases and J by 8 bases, with 4 bases between. The CDR3 runs to 11 residues. This chain's CDR3 is CASSLTDEQFF. The DNA of the CDR3 is TGTGCCAGCAGTTTAACGGATGAGCAGTTCTTC.

This clone was seen just once. The chain has TRBV7-2 and TRBJ2-7; TRBD1 matches at 7 bases. From germline, CDR1 is SGHTA and CDR2 FQGNSA. Trimming took 0 bases from V and 0 from J; bases not matched to a gene: 14. This CDR3 is built from 19 residues. The CDR3 nucleotides read TGTGCCAGCAGCTTAGCCTCTTACGAGGGGGCCTCTAGCTCCTACGAGCAGTACTTC. Translated: CASSLASYEGASSSYEQYF.